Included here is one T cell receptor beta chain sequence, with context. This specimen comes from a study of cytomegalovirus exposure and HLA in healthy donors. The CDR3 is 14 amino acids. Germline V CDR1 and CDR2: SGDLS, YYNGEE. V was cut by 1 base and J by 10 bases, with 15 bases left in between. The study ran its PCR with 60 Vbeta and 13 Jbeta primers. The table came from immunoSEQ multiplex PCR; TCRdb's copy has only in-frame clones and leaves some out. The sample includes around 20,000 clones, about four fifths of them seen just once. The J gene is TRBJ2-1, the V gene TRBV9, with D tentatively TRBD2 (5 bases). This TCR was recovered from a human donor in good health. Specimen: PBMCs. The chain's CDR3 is CASSVNDYKREQFF. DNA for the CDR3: TGTGCCAGCAGCGTAAACGACTATAAACGAGAGCAGTTCTTC.